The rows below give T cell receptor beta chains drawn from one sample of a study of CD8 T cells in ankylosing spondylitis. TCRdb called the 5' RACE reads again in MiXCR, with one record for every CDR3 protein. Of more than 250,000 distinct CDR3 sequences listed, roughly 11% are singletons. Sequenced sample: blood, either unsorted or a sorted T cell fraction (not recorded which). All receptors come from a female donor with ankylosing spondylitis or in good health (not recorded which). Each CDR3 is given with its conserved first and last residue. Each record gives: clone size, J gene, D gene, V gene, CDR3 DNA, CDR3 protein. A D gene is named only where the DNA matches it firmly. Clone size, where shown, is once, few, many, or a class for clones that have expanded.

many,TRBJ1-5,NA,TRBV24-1,TGTGCCACCAGTGCGGGTTATCAGCCCCAGCATTTT,CATSAGYQPQHF
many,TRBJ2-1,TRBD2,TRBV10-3,TGTGCCATGGCCCCCGGAACTAGCGGGAGGGCCGCAACGTCCTACAATGAGCAGTTCTTC,CAMAPGTSGRAATSYNEQFF
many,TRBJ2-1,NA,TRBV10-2,TGCGCCAGCCGGCGATTGAGGGACCCTTACAATGAGCAGTTCTTC,CASRRLRDPYNEQFF
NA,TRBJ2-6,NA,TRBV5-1,TGCGCCAGCAGTCCCTACAGGGAGCACAGCTCTGGGGCCAACGTCCTGACTTTC,CASSPYREHSSGANVLTF
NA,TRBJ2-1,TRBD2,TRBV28,TGTGCCAGCAGTTTACTGGCGGGGGGCGACAATGAGCAGTTCTTC,CASSLLAGGDNEQFF
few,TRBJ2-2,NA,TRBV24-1,TGTGCCACCTCCGGGAGGGGGCAACTGATTAACACCGGGGAGCTGTTTTTT,CATSGRGQLINTGELFF
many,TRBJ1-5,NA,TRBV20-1,TGCAGTGCCCCGGTCCAGGTTAATCAGCCCCAGCATTTT,CSAPVQVNQPQHF
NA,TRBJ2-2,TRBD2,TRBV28,TGTGCCAGCAGTTTCCGACTAGCGGGAACCATCGGGGAGCTGTTTTTT,CASSFRLAGTIGELFF
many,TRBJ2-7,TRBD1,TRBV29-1,TGCAGCGTTCCTACAGGGGGTAATTCCTACGAGCAGTACTTC,CSVPTGGNSYEQYF
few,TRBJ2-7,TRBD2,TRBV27,TGTGCCAGCAGTACTAGCGGGCTCTCCTACGAGCAGTACTTC,CASSTSGLSYEQYF
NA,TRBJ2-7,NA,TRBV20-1,TGCAGTGCTAGACTTAACGAGTTTGAGCAGTACTTC,CSARLNEFEQYF
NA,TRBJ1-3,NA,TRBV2,TGTGCCAGCAGCGGGACGGTAGAGGAGACCATATATTTT,CASSGTVEETIYF
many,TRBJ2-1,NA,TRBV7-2,TGTGCCAGCAGCTTAGTCTCGGGGGCCACATACAATGAGCAGTTCTTC,CASSLVSGATYNEQFF
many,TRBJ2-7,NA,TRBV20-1,TGCAGTGCTAACAGGGTGGACGAGCAGTACTTC,CSANRVDEQYF
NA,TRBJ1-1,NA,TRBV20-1,TGCAGCCACCGGGTTGGATTCGAAGCTTTCTTT,CSHRVGFEAFF